These T cell receptor beta chains were read from a single sample in a study of blood T cell repertoires in COVID-19. Some clones are missing from TCRdb's copy, which holds only in-frame ones; the method was immunoSEQ multiplex PCR. The sample includes 65,000 to 90,000 clones, roughly 89% of them seen just once. The sequencing sample was made of peripheral blood. The receptors originated from a man of 80 years or more with acute or convalescent COVID-19. Each CDR3 is given with its conserved first and last residue.

v_call: TRBV20-1
cdr3_length: 14
j_call: TRBJ2-1
cdr3_aa: CSASLAGSYNEQFF

v_call: TRBV2
cdr3_length: 12
j_call: TRBJ1-1
cdr3_aa: CASSRDRGEAFF

v_call: TRBV28
cdr3_length: 11
j_call: TRBJ2-7
cdr3_aa: CASSSNYEQYF

v_call: TRBV7-2
cdr3_length: 12
j_call: TRBJ2-5
cdr3_aa: CASSSPPETQYF

v_call: TRBV27
cdr3_length: 15
j_call: TRBJ2-3
cdr3_aa: CASSFRLTSSHTQYF

v_call: TRBV2
cdr3_length: 10
j_call: TRBJ2-1
cdr3_aa: CASGSPGEFF

v_call: TRBV7-9
cdr3_length: 13
j_call: TRBJ1-1
cdr3_aa: CASSIQGNTEAFF

v_call: TRBV5-4
cdr3_length: 16
j_call: TRBJ1-2
cdr3_aa: CASRPLRGAGGYGYTF

v_call: TRBV30
cdr3_length: 12
j_call: TRBJ2-2
cdr3_aa: CAWSFRTGELFF

v_call: TRBV7-8
cdr3_length: 14
j_call: TRBJ1-1
cdr3_aa: CASSLEYRQTEAFF

v_call: TRBV2
cdr3_length: 13
j_call: TRBJ2-2
cdr3_aa: CASSKGRTGELFF

v_call: TRBV21-1
cdr3_length: 14
j_call: TRBJ2-5
cdr3_aa: CASSTVGGQETQYF

v_call: TRBV21-1
cdr3_length: 15
j_call: TRBJ1-6
cdr3_aa: CASSNCEGGDSPLHF

v_call: TRBV18
cdr3_length: 19
j_call: TRBJ2-1
cdr3_aa: CASSPGTGGVSGSYNEQFF

v_call: TRBV7-8
cdr3_length: 15
j_call: TRBJ2-1
cdr3_aa: CASSYGQGKVNEQFF

v_call: TRBV9
cdr3_length: 14
j_call: TRBJ2-3
cdr3_aa: CASSVEAGPDTQYF

v_call: TRBV5-8
cdr3_length: 14
j_call: TRBJ1-2
cdr3_aa: CASTVLRDTKGYTF

v_call: TRBV11-2
cdr3_length: 15
j_call: TRBJ1-4
cdr3_aa: CASSPGGGVGEKLFF

v_call: TRBV10-2
cdr3_length: 14
j_call: TRBJ2-5
cdr3_aa: CASRPGALQETQYF

v_call: TRBV5-1
cdr3_length: 14
j_call: TRBJ2-7
cdr3_aa: CASSQPQGGYEQYF